The rows below give T cell receptor beta chains drawn from one sample of a study of blood T cell repertoires in COVID-19. Clones were sequenced by immunoSEQ multiplex PCR, and TCRdb holds only the in-frame ones, with some missing. The sample records about 140,000 clones, roughly 76% being singletons. What was sequenced was peripheral blood. The receptor set was obtained from a woman aged 50 to 65 with active or convalescent COVID-19. Each CDR3 is given with its conserved first and last residue. The D gene is left open where the match is weak. Not all rows give a size; the values are once, few, many and, for expanded clones, a class.

d_gene: TRBD2
j_gene: TRBJ2-5
v_gene: TRBV30
abundance: few
CDR3nt: TGTGCCTGGAGTGTACCCAGCGGGGGAAACCAAGAGACCCAGTACTTC
CDR3aa: CAWSVPSGGNQETQYF

d_gene: TRBD1
j_gene: TRBJ2-3
v_gene: TRBV5-1
abundance: .
CDR3nt: TGCGCCAGCAGCTTGTTTAGGGGGACAGGGAGCACAGATACGCAGTATTTT
CDR3aa: CASSLFRGTGSTDTQYF

d_gene: TRBD1
j_gene: TRBJ1-2
v_gene: TRBV5-6
abundance: .
CDR3nt: TGTGCCAGCAGCTTCGTGGGACAGTACGACTTC
CDR3aa: CASSFVGQYDF

d_gene: .
j_gene: TRBJ2-1
v_gene: TRBV6-2/TRBV6-3
abundance: .
CDR3nt: TGTGCCAGCAGTTATGGCGGACTAGGGATCGGGGGCACCTACAATGAGCAGTTCTTC
CDR3aa: CASSYGGLGIGGTYNEQFF

d_gene: .
j_gene: TRBJ2-3
v_gene: TRBV28
abundance: once
CDR3nt: TGTGCCAGCAGCCCTCGATCGGGGTATTTCCCAACAGATACGCAGTATTTT
CDR3aa: CASSPRSGYFPTDTQYF

d_gene: .
j_gene: TRBJ1-2
v_gene: TRBV5-1
abundance: .
CDR3nt: TGCGCCAGCAGCCACTTGGACAGCACTAACTATGGCTACACCTTC
CDR3aa: CASSHLDSTNYGYTF

d_gene: .
j_gene: TRBJ1-1
v_gene: TRBV15
abundance: .
CDR3nt: TGTGCCACCAGCAGTCAGCCCAACAGTGAAGCTTTCTTT
CDR3aa: CATSSQPNSEAFF

d_gene: TRBD2
j_gene: TRBJ2-3
v_gene: TRBV14
abundance: .
CDR3nt: TGTGCCAGCAGCGCTCGACTAGCGACTAGCACAGATACGCAGTATTTT
CDR3aa: CASSARLATSTDTQYF

d_gene: .
j_gene: TRBJ2-1
v_gene: TRBV9
abundance: few
CDR3nt: TGTGCCAGCAGCGTAGATCAGCGTCGTGAGCAGTTCTTC
CDR3aa: CASSVDQRREQFF

d_gene: .
j_gene: TRBJ2-2
v_gene: TRBV24-1
abundance: .
CDR3nt: TGTGCCACCAGTGATCCTGACAGTGACACCGGGGAGCTGTTTTTT
CDR3aa: CATSDPDSDTGELFF

d_gene: .
j_gene: TRBJ1-4
v_gene: TRBV19
abundance: .
CDR3nt: TGTGCCAGTAGTACGACAGGTGTTGAGAAACTGTTTTTT
CDR3aa: CASSTTGVEKLFF

d_gene: .
j_gene: TRBJ1-6
v_gene: TRBV20-1
abundance: .
CDR3nt: TGCAGTGCTAGTGACCAGGGCTCCTATAATTCACCCCTCCACTTT
CDR3aa: CSASDQGSYNSPLHF

d_gene: .
j_gene: TRBJ1-4
v_gene: TRBV18
abundance: .
CDR3nt: TGTGCCAGCTCACCAGGGGCCTATAATGAAAAACTGTTTTTT
CDR3aa: CASSPGAYNEKLFF

d_gene: TRBD1
j_gene: TRBJ1-3
v_gene: TRBV5-4
abundance: .
CDR3nt: TGTGCCAGCAGCAGGGAGACAGGGTCTGGAAACACCATATATTTT
CDR3aa: CASSRETGSGNTIYF

d_gene: TRBD1
j_gene: TRBJ2-7
v_gene: TRBV20-1
abundance: .
CDR3nt: TGCAGTGCTAGTGGGACAGGGAAAACCTACGAGCAGTACTTC
CDR3aa: CSASGTGKTYEQYF

d_gene: .
j_gene: TRBJ1-3
v_gene: TRBV9
abundance: .
CDR3nt: TGTGCCAGCAGCGCCCCGGGGGTCTCTGGAAACACCATATATTTT
CDR3aa: CASSAPGVSGNTIYF

d_gene: .
j_gene: TRBJ1-3
v_gene: TRBV19
abundance: .
CDR3nt: TGTGCCAGTAGTATCCGGCGGGGGAGCTCTGGAAACACCATATATTTT
CDR3aa: CASSIRRGSSGNTIYF

d_gene: .
j_gene: TRBJ1-1
v_gene: TRBV21-1
abundance: few
CDR3nt: TGTGCCAGCAGCAAAAGTGGACAGGGGTATTCGAACACTGAAGCTTTCTTT
CDR3aa: CASSKSGQGYSNTEAFF

d_gene: TRBD1
j_gene: TRBJ2-5
v_gene: TRBV28
abundance: once
CDR3nt: TGTGCCAGCAGTTTGGGCAGGGGGCTAGAGACCCAGTACTTC
CDR3aa: CASSLGRGLETQYF

d_gene: TRBD1
j_gene: TRBJ1-2
v_gene: TRBV6-2/TRBV6-3
abundance: .
CDR3nt: TGTGCCAGCAGTCCGGACAGGAGGTATGGCTACACCTTC
CDR3aa: CASSPDRRYGYTF

d_gene: .
j_gene: TRBJ2-3
v_gene: TRBV28
abundance: .
CDR3nt: TGTGCCACCTCCCGCTCGGGGGAGCCAGATACGCAGTATTTT
CDR3aa: CATSRSGEPDTQYF

d_gene: TRBD2
j_gene: TRBJ2-1
v_gene: TRBV4-2
abundance: .
CDR3nt: TGTGCCAGCAGCCAAGCAGGGACTAGCGGGATGCCCGCCTACAATGAGCAGTTCTTC
CDR3aa: CASSQAGTSGMPAYNEQFF

d_gene: TRBD1
j_gene: TRBJ2-2
v_gene: TRBV5-6
abundance: .
CDR3nt: TGTGCCAGCGGCGGAGGTGACCGGGACAGAGTAAGGGCCGGGGAGCTGTTTTTT
CDR3aa: CASGGGDRDRVRAGELFF

d_gene: .
j_gene: TRBJ1-5
v_gene: TRBV2
abundance: .
CDR3nt: TGTGCCAGCAGTGTCGAAGGAGTGGATGTATGGCAGCCCCAGCATTTT
CDR3aa: CASSVEGVDVWQPQHF

d_gene: TRBD1
j_gene: TRBJ1-4
v_gene: TRBV19
abundance: .
CDR3nt: TGTGCCAGGGGGACAGGGGAGGCTGAAAAACTGTTTTTT
CDR3aa: CARGTGEAEKLFF

d_gene: .
j_gene: TRBJ2-2
v_gene: TRBV5-4
abundance: .
CDR3nt: TGTGCCAGCAGCTCCTTTTCCCTGAACACCGGGGAGCTGTTTTTT
CDR3aa: CASSSFSLNTGELFF

d_gene: TRBD1
j_gene: TRBJ1-2
v_gene: TRBV28
abundance: .
CDR3nt: TGTGCCAGCAGTTTCCGACAGGGACCAATTAACTATGGCTACACCTTC
CDR3aa: CASSFRQGPINYGYTF

d_gene: TRBD1
j_gene: TRBJ2-7
v_gene: TRBV7-2
abundance: .
CDR3nt: TGTGCCAGCAGCTTAGTGGGACAGTTTTTATCCGAGCAGTACTTC
CDR3aa: CASSLVGQFLSEQYF

d_gene: .
j_gene: TRBJ2-5
v_gene: TRBV30
abundance: .
CDR3nt: TGTGCCTGGAGTGTTAAGACCCAGTACTTC
CDR3aa: CAWSVKTQYF

d_gene: TRBD1
j_gene: TRBJ1-2
v_gene: TRBV27
abundance: few
CDR3nt: TGTGCCAGCAGTCCCCGACAGGGAGAAGGCTATGGCTACACCTTC
CDR3aa: CASSPRQGEGYGYTF

d_gene: .
j_gene: TRBJ1-5
v_gene: TRBV19
abundance: .
CDR3nt: TGTGCCAGTAGTGGCCGGGACAACAATCAGCCCCAGCATTTT
CDR3aa: CASSGRDNNQPQHF

d_gene: .
j_gene: TRBJ2-1
v_gene: TRBV7-5
abundance: .
CDR3nt: TGTGTCAGAAACCAAGCGGGAGGCTCCTACAATGAGCAGTTCTTC
CDR3aa: CVRNQAGGSYNEQFF

d_gene: TRBD1
j_gene: TRBJ2-6
v_gene: TRBV7-2
abundance: few
CDR3nt: TGTGCCAGCAGCTTAAGACAGGGCTTCAGTGGGGCCAACGTCCTGACTTTC
CDR3aa: CASSLRQGFSGANVLTF

d_gene: .
j_gene: TRBJ2-7
v_gene: TRBV12-2
abundance: .
CDR3nt: TGTGCAAGTCGCTTAGACACGGACAGGGTGATCCCCTACGAGCAGTACTTC
CDR3aa: CASRLDTDRVIPYEQYF

d_gene: TRBD2
j_gene: TRBJ2-4
v_gene: TRBV5-3
abundance: .
CDR3nt: TGTGCCAGAAGCTCGACTAGCTATAGAGAAAACATTCAGTACTTC
CDR3aa: CARSSTSYRENIQYF

d_gene: TRBD1
j_gene: TRBJ1-4
v_gene: TRBV30
abundance: .
CDR3nt: TGTGCCTGGAGTACCGGGACAGTGTATGAAAAACTGTTTTTT
CDR3aa: CAWSTGTVYEKLFF

d_gene: TRBD2
j_gene: TRBJ2-7
v_gene: TRBV7-3
abundance: .
CDR3nt: TGTGCCAGCAGCCCGGGACTAGCGGGGCCCTACGAGCAGTACTTC
CDR3aa: CASSPGLAGPYEQYF

d_gene: .
j_gene: TRBJ2-4
v_gene: TRBV21-1
abundance: .
CDR3nt: TGTGCCAGCAGCAAGGGACAGGGTCCGTTGGGGTATGCCAAAAACATTCAGTACTTC
CDR3aa: CASSKGQGPLGYAKNIQYF

d_gene: .
j_gene: TRBJ1-2
v_gene: TRBV10-3
abundance: .
CDR3nt: TGTGCCATCAGTGAGTTGGCTGGAGCTAACTATGGCTACACCTTC
CDR3aa: CAISELAGANYGYTF

d_gene: .
j_gene: TRBJ1-3
v_gene: TRBV30
abundance: .
CDR3nt: TGTGCCGAACAGCCCCGCTCTGGAAACACCATATATTTT
CDR3aa: CAEQPRSGNTIYF